The source of this T cell receptor (beta chain) is a study of cytomegalovirus exposure and HLA in healthy donors. The overall study: Earlier results showed 90 million to 120 million unique TCR beta sequences derived from approximately 180 million T cells.

These donors, healthy bone marrow donors, were studied. Concerning this clone itself: Its target is unknown.

Primers for the PCR totalled 60 Vbeta and 13 Jbeta. Methods used by the authors: Roughly 11 million of the roughly 80 million unique TCR beta chains counted in a later analysis were shared. Using immunoSEQ multiplex PCR, the repertoire was profiled, and TCRdb retains in-frame clones only, with some absent. V and J calls and clone size are given by that table; D and trimming were obtained from the DNA. The repertoire holds fewer than 150,000 clones, with roughly 80% as singletons. Study outcomes and limitations: An analysis that was carried out later associated some 17,000 TCR beta sequences with HLA alleles at 0.05 false discovery rate.

The ends lost 5 bases at V and 7 bases at J; junction bases unmatched: 7. The CDR3 spans 13 residues. Per germline, CDR1 MNHEY and CDR2 SVGAGI. The sequenced sample was PBMCs. The gene calls are TRBV6-5 and TRBJ1-1; 7 nucleotides align to TRBD1. The receptor was derived from a woman between 40 and 55 years old in good health and CMV-seropositive. The CDR3 loop reads CASSLQDRVEAFF. Here the CDR3 DNA reads TGTGCCAGCAGTCTACAAGACAGGGTTGAAGCTTTCTTT.